The sequence of this T cell receptor beta chain was determined in a study of T cells after yellow fever vaccination. On the study more broadly: It was SMART-Seq v4 Ultra Low Input that prepared the fractions with low cell numbers.

They built TCR cDNA with 5'RACE template switching, a step that put in a universal primer site and UMIs. TCRdb re-called the 5' RACE reads with MiXCR, one entry per CDR3 protein. The sample contains 350,000 to 550,000 distinct CDR3 sequences, 18% of which appear only once. This clonotype was found a few times. This sequence was found in a man in his late teens or twenties who received the YFV17D yellow fever vaccine. The sample was PBMCs, taken before the yellow fever booster vaccination.

The CDR3: CASSYKGYTF. As DNA, the CDR3 is TGTGCCAGCAGTTATAAGGGCTACACCTTC. The rearrangement links TRBV12-3 or TRBV12-4 to TRBJ1-2; no clear D. V was cut by 4 bases and J by 8 bases, with 5 bases left in between. The CDR3 sequence is 10 residues long.